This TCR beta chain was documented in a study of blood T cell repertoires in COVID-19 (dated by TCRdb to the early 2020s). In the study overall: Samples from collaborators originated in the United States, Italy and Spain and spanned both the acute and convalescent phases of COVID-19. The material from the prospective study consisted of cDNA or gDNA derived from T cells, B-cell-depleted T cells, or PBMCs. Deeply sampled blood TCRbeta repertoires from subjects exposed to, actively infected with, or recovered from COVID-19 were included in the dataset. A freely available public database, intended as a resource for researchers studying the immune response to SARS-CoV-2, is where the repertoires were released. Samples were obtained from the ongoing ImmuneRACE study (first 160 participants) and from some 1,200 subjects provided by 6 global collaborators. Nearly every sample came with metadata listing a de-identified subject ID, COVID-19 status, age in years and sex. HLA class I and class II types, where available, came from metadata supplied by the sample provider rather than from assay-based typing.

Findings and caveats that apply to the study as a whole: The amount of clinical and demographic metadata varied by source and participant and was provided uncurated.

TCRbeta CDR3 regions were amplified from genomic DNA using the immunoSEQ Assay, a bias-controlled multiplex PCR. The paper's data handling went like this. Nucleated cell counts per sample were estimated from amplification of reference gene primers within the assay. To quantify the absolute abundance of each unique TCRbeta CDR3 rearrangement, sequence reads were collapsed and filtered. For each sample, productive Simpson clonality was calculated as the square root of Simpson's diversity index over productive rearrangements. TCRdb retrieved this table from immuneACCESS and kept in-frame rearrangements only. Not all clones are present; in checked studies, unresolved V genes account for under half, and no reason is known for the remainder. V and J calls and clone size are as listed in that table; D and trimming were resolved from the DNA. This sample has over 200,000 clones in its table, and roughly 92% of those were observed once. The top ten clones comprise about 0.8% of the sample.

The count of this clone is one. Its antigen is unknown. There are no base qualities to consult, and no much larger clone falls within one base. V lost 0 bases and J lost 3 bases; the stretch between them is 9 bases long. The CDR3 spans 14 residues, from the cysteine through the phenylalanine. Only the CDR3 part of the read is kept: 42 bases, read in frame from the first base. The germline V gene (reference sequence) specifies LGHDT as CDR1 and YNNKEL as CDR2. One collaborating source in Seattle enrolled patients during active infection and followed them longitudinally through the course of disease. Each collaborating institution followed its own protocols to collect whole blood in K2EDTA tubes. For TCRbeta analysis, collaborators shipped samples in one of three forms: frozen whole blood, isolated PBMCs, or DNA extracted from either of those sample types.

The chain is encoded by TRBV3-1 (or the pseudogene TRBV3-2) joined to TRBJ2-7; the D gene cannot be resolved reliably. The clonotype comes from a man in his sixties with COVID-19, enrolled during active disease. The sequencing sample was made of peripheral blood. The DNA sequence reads TGTGCCAGCAGCCAAGATCCTAACAGCTACGAGCAGTACTTC. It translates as CASSQDPNSYEQYF.